These 9 T cell receptor beta chains share one sample of origin, sequenced in a study of response to subunit inactivated influenza vaccine. One entry per CDR3 protein results from TCRdb running MiXCR on the RT-PCR reads. The data contain about 700,000 distinct CDR3 sequences, around a sixth of them singletons. This material consisted of PBMCs from blood, taken approximately 13 days after vaccination. The receptors shown here come from a man in his fifties or sixties who received an inactivated influenza vaccine.

The chain has TRBV15 and TRBJ1-1, with 8 positions matching TRBD1. Germline V gene lookup returns CDR1 LNHNV and CDR2 YYDKDF (reference sequence). The ends lost 3 bases at V and 6 bases at J; junction bases unmatched: 6. The CDR3 has 14 amino acids. The CDR3 spells CATSRWTGFAEAFF. DNA for the CDR3: TGTGCCACCAGCAGGTGGACAGGGTTTGCTGAAGCTTTCTTT.

This clonotype turned up a few times. The chain recombines TRBV18 with TRBJ2-5; no firm D call. Trimming pared 0 bases from V and 1 base from J, leaving 6 bases between. The CDR3 consists of 14 residues. Germline lookup yields CDR1 KGHSH and CDR2 LQKENI. The CDR3 sequence is CASSPPRSQETQYF. The CDR3 DNA is TGTGCCAGCTCACCACCGCGCAGCCAAGAGACCCAGTACTTC.

This clonotype was seen a few times. V and J are TRBV6-5 and TRBJ2-1; 11 bases agree with TRBD2. The CDR3 runs to 17 residues. Germline CDR1 MNHEY, CDR2 SVGAGI. After removal of 4 bases from V and 0 bases from J, the junction contained 5 bases not matched to a gene. DNA for the CDR3: TGTGCCAGCAGTTCCGGGACTAGCGGAGGCTCCTACAATGAGCAGTTCTTC. Amino acids: CASSSGTSGGSYNEQFF.

The V call is TRBV7-8, the J call TRBJ2-5; D ambiguous. The CDR3 loop spans 13 amino acids. Trimming cost V 1 base and J 7 bases, with 10 bases left between them. CDR1 is SGHVS, CDR2 FQNEAQ, per germline. CDR3 in amino acids: CASSLGEAGTQYF. In nucleotides, the CDR3 is TGTGCCAGCAGCTTAGGAGAGGCCGGGACCCAGTACTTC.

The rearrangement joins TRBV12-3 or TRBV12-4 to TRBJ2-1, with 9 bases lining up with TRBD2. This CDR3 contains 18 residues. Unmatched junction bases numbered 10, after V lost 4 bases and J lost 0 bases. CDR3 in amino acids: CASSSPGLAFSSYNEQFF. In nucleotides, the CDR3 is TGTGCCAGCAGTTCCCCGGGACTAGCCTTTAGCTCCTACAATGAGCAGTTCTTC.

V and J are TRBV7-2 and TRBJ2-2; no definite D call. Trimming pared 2 bases from V and 0 bases from J, leaving 10 bases between. The CDR3 has 16 residues. CDR1 and CDR2 (germline): SGHTA, FQGNSA. Written as DNA, the CDR3 is TGTGCCAGCAGCTTATCGTCAGGCGCGAACACCGGGGAGCTGTTTTTT. Its protein product is CASSLSSGANTGELFF.

The chain joins TRBV9 to TRBJ2-1; 7 nucleotides match TRBD2. The trim removed 4 bases at V and 5 bases at J, leaving 9 bases unmatched. The CDR3 spans 15 residues. Germline V gives CDR1 SGDLS, CDR2 YYNGEE. As DNA, the CDR3 is TGTGCCAGCAGCCCCTGGGGCGGGAGCCACAATGAGCAGTTCTTC. Its translation: CASSPWGGSHNEQFF.

This clonotype was counted between two and nine times. The rearrangement uses TRBV4-3 and TRBJ2-7; D possibly corresponds to TRBD2 (5 bases). The V gene's germline CDR1 is LGHNA and CDR2 YSLEER. The CDR3 sequence is 15 residues long. Trimming cost V 4 bases and J 0 bases, with 13 bases left between them. The CDR3 sequence: CASSRSSGNSYEQYF. CDR3 bases: TGCGCCAGCAGCCGATCAAGCGGAAACTCCTACGAGCAGTACTTC.

About this clonotype: A much larger clone sits a single nucleotide away, making a read error possible. J is TRBJ2-5 and V is TRBV9; no clear D gene. TRBJ2-1 explains the end of the DNA better; the J call may be wrong. The CDR3 contains 14 residues. Germline V gene data show CDR1 as SGDLS and CDR2 as YYNGEE. For the CDR3, the DNA is TGTGCCAGCAGCGTAGGTACTATTCAAGAGACCCAGTTCTTC. It codes for CASSVGTIQETQFF.